The 7 T cell receptor beta chains reported below all come from one sample, sequenced in a study of CD8 T cells in ankylosing spondylitis. Using its own MiXCR run on the 5' RACE reads, TCRdb lists one record per CDR3 protein. The sample includes about 210,000 distinct CDR3 sequences, around 8% of them seen just once. Material for sequencing was blood, either unsorted or a sorted T cell fraction (not recorded which). Receptor source: a female donor with ankylosing spondylitis or in good health (not recorded which).

This clonotype was seen repeatedly, ten times or more. This chain connects TRBV12-3 or TRBV12-4 to TRBJ2-7; 14 nucleotides line up with TRBD2. The junction had 10 bases not matched to a gene; V was cut back by 6 bases and J by 0 bases. The length of the CDR3 is 18 residues. This chain's CDR3 is CASSQRTSGRRSSYEQYF. The CDR3 DNA reads TGTGCCAGCAGCCAGCGGACTAGCGGGAGGCGAAGCTCCTACGAGCAGTACTTC.

This clonotype was recorded at least ten times. The J gene is TRBJ1-2, the V gene TRBV5-1, with D tentatively TRBD1 (5 bases). V was trimmed by 3 bases and J by 6 bases, leaving 12 bases between them. The CDR3 totals 13 residues. Per germline, CDR1 SGHRS and CDR2 YFSETQ. The DNA of the CDR3 is TGCGCCAGCAGCTCTACAGGCGACCATGGCTACACCTTC. This encodes CASSSTGDHGYTF. Full variable domain (rest looked up from reference TRBV5-1 and TRBJ1-2): KAGVTQTPRYLIKTRGQQVTLSCSPISGHRSVSWYQQTPGQGLQFLFEYFSETQRNKGNFPGRFSGRQFSNSRSEMNVSTLELGDSALYLCASSSTGDHGYTFGSGTRLTVV.

This clonotype was picked up many times. In nucleotides, the CDR3 is TGTGCCAGCAGCTTATGGGACTCTGGGGCCAACGTCCTGACTTTC. The encoded protein is CASSLWDSGANVLTF. The chain recombines TRBV7-6 with TRBJ2-6; D is unresolved. V lost 2 bases and J 0 bases, leaving 5 bases between the germline ends. This CDR3 has 15 residues. Germline CDR1 reads SGHVS; CDR2 reads FNYEAQ.

The genes are TRBV6-2 or TRBV6-3 and TRBJ2-3, with 9 bases identical to TRBD2. This CDR3 contains 15 residues. Unmatched junction bases numbered 3, after V lost 4 bases and J lost 1 base. CDR1 is MNHEY, CDR2 SVGEGT, per germline. The CDR3 DNA reads TGTGCCAGCAGTTTAGCGGGAGTCCGCACAGATACGCAGTATTTT. Its protein product is CASSLAGVRTDTQYF.

The rearrangement joins TRBV2 to TRBJ2-7; 11 positions agree with TRBD1. Germline CDR1 and CDR2: SNHLY and FYNNEI. The CDR3 runs 15 residues. Trimming removed 5 bases from V and 3 bases from J; junction bases left unmatched: 6. This CDR3 is CASSLGQGGIYEQYF. CDR3 sequence (DNA): TGTGCCAGCAGTCTGGGACAGGGGGGAATCTACGAGCAGTACTTC.

The chain uses TRBV20-1 and TRBJ2-1; TRBD1 matches at 7 bases. Trimming took 3 bases from V and 6 from J; bases not matched to a gene: 2. Germline V lookup: CDR1 DFQATT, CDR2 SNEGSKA (reference sequence). The CDR3 is made up of 12 amino acids. The CDR3 protein is CSARRDSNEQFF. CDR3 sequence (DNA): TGCAGTGCTAGGAGGGACAGCAATGAGCAGTTCTTC.

The genes are TRBV4-2 and TRBJ1-1; D is ambiguous. V was cut by 5 bases and J by 6 bases, with 16 bases left in between. The length of the CDR3 is 14 residues. In germline, CDR1 is LGHNA, CDR2 YNFKEQ. The CDR3 loop is CASSDGHPISEAFF. CDR3 in DNA: TGTGCCAGCAGCGACGGGCACCCTATTTCTGAAGCTTTCTTT.